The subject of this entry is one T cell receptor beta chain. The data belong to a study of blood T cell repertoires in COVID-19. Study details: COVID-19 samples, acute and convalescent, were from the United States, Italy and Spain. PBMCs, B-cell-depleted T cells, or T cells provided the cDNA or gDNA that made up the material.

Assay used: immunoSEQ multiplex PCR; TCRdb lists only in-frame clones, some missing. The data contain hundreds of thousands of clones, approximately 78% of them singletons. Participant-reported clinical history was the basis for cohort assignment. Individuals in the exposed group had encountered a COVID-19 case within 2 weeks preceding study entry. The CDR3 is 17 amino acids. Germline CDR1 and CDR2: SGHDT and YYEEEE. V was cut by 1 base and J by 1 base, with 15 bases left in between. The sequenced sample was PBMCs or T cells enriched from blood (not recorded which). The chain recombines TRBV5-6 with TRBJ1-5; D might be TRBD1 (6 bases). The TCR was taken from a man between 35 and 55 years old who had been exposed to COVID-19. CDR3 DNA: TGTGCCAGCAGCTTGTATAGGGGGACGGGAAGCAATCAGCCCCAGCATTTT. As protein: CASSLYRGTGSNQPQHF.